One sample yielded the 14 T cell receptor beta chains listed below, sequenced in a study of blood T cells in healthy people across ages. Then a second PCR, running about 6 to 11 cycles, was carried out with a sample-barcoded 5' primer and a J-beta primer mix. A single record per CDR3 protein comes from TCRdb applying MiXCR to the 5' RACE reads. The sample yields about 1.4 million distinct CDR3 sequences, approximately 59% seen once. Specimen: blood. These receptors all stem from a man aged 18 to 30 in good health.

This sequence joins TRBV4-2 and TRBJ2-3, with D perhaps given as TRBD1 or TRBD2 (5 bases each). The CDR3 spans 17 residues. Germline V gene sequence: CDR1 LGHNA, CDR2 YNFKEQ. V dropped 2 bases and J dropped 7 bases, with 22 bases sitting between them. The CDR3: CASSQIPHGTGSYTQYF. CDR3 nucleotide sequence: TGTGCCAGCAGCCAAATACCGCACGGGACGGGGTCCTATACGCAGTATTTT.

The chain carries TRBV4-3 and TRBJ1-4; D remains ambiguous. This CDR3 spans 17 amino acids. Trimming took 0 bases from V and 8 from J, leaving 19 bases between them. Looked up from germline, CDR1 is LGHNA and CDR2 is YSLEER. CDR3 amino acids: CASSQEYLSGMQEKLFF. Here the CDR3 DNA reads TGCGCCAGCAGCCAAGAATATTTGTCAGGAATGCAGGAAAAACTGTTTTTT.

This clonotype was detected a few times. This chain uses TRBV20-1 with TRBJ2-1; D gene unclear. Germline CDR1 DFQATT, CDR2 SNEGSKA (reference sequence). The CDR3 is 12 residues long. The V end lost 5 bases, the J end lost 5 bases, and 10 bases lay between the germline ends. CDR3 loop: CSAAPLNNEQFF. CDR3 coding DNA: TGCAGTGCTGCCCCGCTCAACAATGAGCAGTTCTTC.

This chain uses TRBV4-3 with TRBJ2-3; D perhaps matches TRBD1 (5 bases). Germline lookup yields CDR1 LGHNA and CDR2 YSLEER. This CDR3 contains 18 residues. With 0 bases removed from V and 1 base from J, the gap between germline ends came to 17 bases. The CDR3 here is CASSQDFGRGRGTDTQYF. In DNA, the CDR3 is TGCGCCAGCAGCCAAGACTTCGGAAGGGGTAGGGGCACAGATACGCAGTATTTT.

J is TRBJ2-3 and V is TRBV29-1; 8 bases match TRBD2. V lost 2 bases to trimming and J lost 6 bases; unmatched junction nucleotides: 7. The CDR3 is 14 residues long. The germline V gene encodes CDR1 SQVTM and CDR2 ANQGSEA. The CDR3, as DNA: TGCAGCGTTGAATCGCTAGCGGGCGGGGATACGCAGTATTTT. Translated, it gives CSVESLAGGDTQYF.

The CDR3 region has the DNA TGCAGCGTTGACCCCCACGACAGGGTAGTTGGCTACACCTTC. Protein sequence: CSVDPHDRVVGYTF. The chain combines TRBV29-1 with TRBJ1-2, with 7 bases matching TRBD1. The CDR3 covers 14 residues. V trimming: 3 bases; J trimming: 7 bases; junction bases outside the gene matches: 11. Germline CDR1 and CDR2: SQVTM and ANQGSEA.

The CDR3: CASSTGSGAVSQYF. CDR3 coding DNA: TGTGCCAGCAGTACGGGAAGCGGGGCGGTGTCCCAGTACTTC. This chain uses TRBV2 with TRBJ2-5; 7 positions match TRBD2. The V gene's germline CDR1 is SNHLY and CDR2 FYNNEI. CDR3 length: 14 residues. J lost 9 bases, V lost 5 bases, and 12 bases had no gene match. The full variable domain, rest sourced from reference TRBV2 and TRBJ2-5, is EPEVTQTPSHQVTQMGQEVILRCVPISNHLYFYWYRQILGQKVEFLVSFYNNEISEKSEIFDDQFSVERPDGSNFTLKIRSTKLEDSAMYFCASSTGSGAVSQYFGPGTRLLVL.

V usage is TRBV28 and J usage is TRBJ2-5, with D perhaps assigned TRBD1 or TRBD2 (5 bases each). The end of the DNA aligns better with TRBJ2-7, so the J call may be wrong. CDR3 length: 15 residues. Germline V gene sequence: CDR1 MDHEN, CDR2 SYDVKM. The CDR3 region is CASSLLGVPKNEQYF. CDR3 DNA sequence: TGTGCCAGCAGTTTGTTGGGGGTCCCTAAGAACGAGCAGTACTTC.

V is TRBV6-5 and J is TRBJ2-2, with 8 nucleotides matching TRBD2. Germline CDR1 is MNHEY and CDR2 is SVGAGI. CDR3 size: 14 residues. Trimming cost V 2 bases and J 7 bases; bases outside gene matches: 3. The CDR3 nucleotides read TGTGCCAGCAGTTACGGGACTAGTAACGGGGAGCTGTTTTTT. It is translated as CASSYGTSNGELFF.

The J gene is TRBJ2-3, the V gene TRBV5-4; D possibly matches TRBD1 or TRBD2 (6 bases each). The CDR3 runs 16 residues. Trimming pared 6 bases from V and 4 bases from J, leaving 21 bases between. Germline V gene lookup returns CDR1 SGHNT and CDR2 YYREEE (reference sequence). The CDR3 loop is CASTPGASVPADTQYF. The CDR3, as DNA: TGTGCCAGCACCCCGGGGGCTAGCGTTCCGGCAGATACGCAGTATTTT.

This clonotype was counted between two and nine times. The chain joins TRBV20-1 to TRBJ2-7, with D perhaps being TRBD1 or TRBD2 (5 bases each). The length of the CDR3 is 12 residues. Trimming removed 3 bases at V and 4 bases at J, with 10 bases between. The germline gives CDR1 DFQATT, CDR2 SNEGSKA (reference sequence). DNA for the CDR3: TGCAGTGCTAGGGGGGTTTCGTACGAGCAGTACTTC. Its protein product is CSARGVSYEQYF.

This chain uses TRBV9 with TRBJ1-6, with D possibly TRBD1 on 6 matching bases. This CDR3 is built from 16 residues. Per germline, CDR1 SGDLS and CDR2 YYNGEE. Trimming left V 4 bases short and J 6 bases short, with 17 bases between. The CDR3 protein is CASSNHRDITNSPLHF. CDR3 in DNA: TGTGCCAGCAGCAACCACAGGGACATAACTAATTCACCCCTCCACTTT.

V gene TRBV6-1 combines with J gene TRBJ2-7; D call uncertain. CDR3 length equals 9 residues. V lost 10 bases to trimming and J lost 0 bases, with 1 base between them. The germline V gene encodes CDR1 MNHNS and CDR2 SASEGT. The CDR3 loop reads CATSYEQYF. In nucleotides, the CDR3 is TGTGCCACCTCCTACGAGCAGTACTTC.

In DNA form, the CDR3 reads TGCAGCGTTGAAGTCGTGACAGGGAAGTTCTTC. Protein sequence: CSVEVVTGKFF. This sequence joins TRBV29-1 and TRBJ2-1; 7 bases line up with TRBD1. Germline CDR1 is SQVTM and CDR2 is ANQGSEA. This CDR3 contains 11 residues. The J segment lost 14 bases and the V segment lost 1 base, leaving 5 bases of the junction unmatched.